This TCR beta chain derives from a study of OX40 agonist ivuxolimab in advanced cancers. Across the study: Patients received ivuxolimab, an agonistic anti-OX40 (CD134) antibody. Study observations and caveats: Researchers report that CD8+ T cells had, on average, more expanded clones than CD4+.

In the case of this clone: Its antigen remains unidentified.

Generated by immunoSEQ multiplex PCR, the TCRdb table keeps only in-frame clones and is missing some. Of more than 45,000 clones in the sample, roughly 90% were seen once. The germline V gene has CDR1 LNHDA and CDR2 SQIVND (reference sequence). The CDR3 consists of 14 residues. Trimming shortened V by 5 bases and J by 2 bases, and 11 bases separated the two germline ends. The sample in question was CD4+ or CD8+ T cells sorted from blood, obtained in a trial of the OX40 agonist ivuxolimab. The TCR sequence derives from an adult with an advanced solid tumor such as melanoma, head and neck, liver or kidney cancer. The chain recombines TRBV19 with TRBJ2-3; D is possibly TRBD1 (6 bases). This CDR3 reads CASSLDSTTDTQYF. CDR3 coding DNA: TGTGCCAGTAGTTTGGACAGTACCACAGATACGCAGTATTTT. Drawing the rest from reference TRBV19 and TRBJ2-3, the complete variable domain is DGGITQSPKYLFRKEGQNVTLSCEQNLNHDAMYWYRQDPGQGLRLIYYSQIVNDFQKGDIAEGYSVSREKKESFPLTVTSAQKNPTAFYLCASSLDSTTDTQYFGPGTRLTVL.